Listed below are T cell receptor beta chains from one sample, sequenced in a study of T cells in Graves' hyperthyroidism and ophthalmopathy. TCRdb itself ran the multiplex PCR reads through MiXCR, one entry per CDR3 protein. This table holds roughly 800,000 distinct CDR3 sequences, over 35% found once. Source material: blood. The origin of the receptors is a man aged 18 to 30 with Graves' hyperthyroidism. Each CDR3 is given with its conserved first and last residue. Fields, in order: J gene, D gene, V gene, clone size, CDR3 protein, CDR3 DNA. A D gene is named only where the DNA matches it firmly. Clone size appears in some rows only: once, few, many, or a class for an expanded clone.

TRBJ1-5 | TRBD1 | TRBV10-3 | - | CASSSGTGIRTGNQPQHF | TGTGCCAGCAGTTCCGGGACAGGGATTAGGACGGGCAATCAGCCCCAGCATTTT
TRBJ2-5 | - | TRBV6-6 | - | CASSYSQVQETQYF | TGTGCCAGCAGTTACTCGCAGGTTCAAGAGACCCAGTACTTC
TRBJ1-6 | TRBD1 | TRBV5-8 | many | CASSFGTGENSPLHF | TGTGCCAGCAGCTTCGGGACAGGGGAAAATTCACCCCTCCACTTT
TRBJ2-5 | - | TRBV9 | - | CASSVQGETRYF | TGTGCCAGCAGCGTTCAGGGAGAGACCCGGTACTTC
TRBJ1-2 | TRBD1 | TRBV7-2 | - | CASSSDRGGGYTF | TGTGCCAGCAGCTCGGACAGGGGGGGTGGCTACACCTTC
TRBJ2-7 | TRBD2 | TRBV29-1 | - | CSVGGGMGYEQYF | TGCAGCGTTGGGGGGGGGATGGGTTACGAGCAGTACTTC
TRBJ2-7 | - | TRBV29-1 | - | CSQVAGDAYEQYF | TGCAGCCAAGTGGCAGGGGACGCCTACGAGCAGTACTTC
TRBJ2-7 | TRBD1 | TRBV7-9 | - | CASSPDQWTGPNEQYF | TGTGCCAGCAGCCCAGACCAATGGACAGGACCTAACGAGCAGTACTTC
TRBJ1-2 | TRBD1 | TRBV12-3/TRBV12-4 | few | CASSSGQGAESYTF | TGTGCCAGCAGTTCGGGACAGGGGGCTGAAAGCTACACCTTC
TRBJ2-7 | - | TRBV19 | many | CASSQDGDEQYF | TGCGCCAGCAGCCAAGATGGGGACGAGCAGTACTTC
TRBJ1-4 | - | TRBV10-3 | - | CAISEVGEKLFF | TGTGCCATCAGTGAAGTGGGTGAAAAACTGTTTTTT
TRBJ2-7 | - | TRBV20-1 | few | CSARRASGAYEQYF | TGCAGTGCTAGACGAGCGTCTGGTGCGTACGAGCAGTACTTC
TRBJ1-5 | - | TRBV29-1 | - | CSVVTGNQPQHF | TGCAGCGTCGTAACAGGGAATCAGCCCCAGCATTTT
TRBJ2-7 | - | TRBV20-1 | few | CSALDPKPYEQYF | TGCAGTGCCCTGGACCCGAAACCATACGAGCAGTACTTC